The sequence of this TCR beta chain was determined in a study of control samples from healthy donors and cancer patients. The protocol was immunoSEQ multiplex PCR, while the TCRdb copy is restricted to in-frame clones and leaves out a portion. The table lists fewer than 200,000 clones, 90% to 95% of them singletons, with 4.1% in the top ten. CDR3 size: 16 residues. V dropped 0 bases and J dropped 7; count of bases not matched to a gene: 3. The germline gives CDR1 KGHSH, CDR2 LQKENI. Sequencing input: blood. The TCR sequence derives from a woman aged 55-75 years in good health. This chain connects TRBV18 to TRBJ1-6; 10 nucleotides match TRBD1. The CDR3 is CASSPPRTGGNSPLHF. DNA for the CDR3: TGTGCCAGCTCACCACCTAGGACAGGGGGGAATTCACCCCTCCACTTT.